The sequence of this T cell receptor beta chain was determined in a study of blood T cell repertoires in COVID-19. Study information: Collection of acute and convalescent COVID-19 samples took place in the United States, Italy and Spain. T cells, B-cell-depleted T cells, or PBMCs supplied cDNA or gDNA.

Original data processing: For nucleated cells, counts were estimated from reference gene primer amplification. Generated by immunoSEQ multiplex PCR, the TCRdb table keeps only in-frame clones and is missing some. V and J calls plus clone size are reproduced from that table; the DNA served to infer D and trimming. The table includes more than 70,000 clones, 80% to 90% detected once. The CDR3 runs to 13 residues. With 4 bases removed from V and 0 bases from J, the gap between germline ends came to 6 bases. Germline V gene sequence: CDR1 MNHEY, CDR2 SVGAGI. Material for sequencing was peripheral blood. The receptor comes from a man aged 45-65 years with acute or convalescent COVID-19. The chain links TRBV6-5 to TRBJ2-5; D remains ambiguous. The CDR3 reads CASSLAYQETQYF. In DNA, the CDR3 is TGTGCCAGCAGTTTAGCATACCAAGAGACCCAGTACTTC.